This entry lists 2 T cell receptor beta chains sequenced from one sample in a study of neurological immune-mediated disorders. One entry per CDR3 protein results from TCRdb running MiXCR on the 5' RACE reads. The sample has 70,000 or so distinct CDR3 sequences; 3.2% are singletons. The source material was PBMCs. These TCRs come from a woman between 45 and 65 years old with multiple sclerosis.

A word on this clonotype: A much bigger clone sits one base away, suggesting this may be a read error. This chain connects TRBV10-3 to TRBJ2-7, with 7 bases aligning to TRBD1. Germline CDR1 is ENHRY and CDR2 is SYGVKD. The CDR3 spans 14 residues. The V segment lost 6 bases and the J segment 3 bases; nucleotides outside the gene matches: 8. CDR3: CAISHGTANYEQYF. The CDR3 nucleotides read TGTGCCATCAGCCACGGGACAGCAAACTACGAGCAGTACTTC.

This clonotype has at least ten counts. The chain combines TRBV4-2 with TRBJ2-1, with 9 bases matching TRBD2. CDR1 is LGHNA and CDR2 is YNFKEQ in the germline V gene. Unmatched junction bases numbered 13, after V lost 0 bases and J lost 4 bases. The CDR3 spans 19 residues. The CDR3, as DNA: TGTGCCAGCAGCCAAGATTCCTCCAGACTAGCGGAGGTTTACAATGAGCAGTTCTTC. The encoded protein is CASSQDSSRLAEVYNEQFF.